The 27 T cell receptor beta chains below were found in one sample sequenced in a study of T cell repertoires and HLA-DP antigens. No antigens are known for them. The assay was immunoSEQ multiplex PCR, and TCRdb's table has in-frame clones only and misses some. The sample comprises around 110,000 clones, more than 85% of which are singletons, and less than 0.35% rests with the top ten. Sequencing was carried out using CD4+ T cells from PBMCs. The receptors were sampled from a young woman in good health and CMV-seronegative.

The chain joins TRBV28 to TRBJ2-4; possible D gene TRBD1, 6 bases. The CDR3 is 18 residues long. Between the trimmed V and J ends, which lost 6 bases and 0 bases, there was a span of 21 bases. Germline CDR1 MDHEN, CDR2 SYDVKM. CDR3 nucleotide sequence: TGTGCCAGCAGCCGGACAGCTACCCAGACACTAGCCAAAAACATTCAGTACTTC. This gives the protein CASSRTATQTLAKNIQYF.

This rearrangement joins TRBV19 to TRBJ1-1; 10 positions agree with TRBD1. CDR1 LNHDA and CDR2 SQIVND come from the germline V gene (reference sequence). This CDR3 contains 17 residues. Germline trimming cut 6 bases from V and 0 bases from J; bases unmatched to any gene: 10. CDR3 sequence: CASRGYRTGGMNTEAFF. CDR3 nucleotide sequence: TGTGCCAGTAGGGGGTATCGGACAGGGGGTATGAACACTGAAGCTTTCTTT. Drawing the rest from reference TRBV19 and TRBJ1-1, the complete variable domain is DGGITQSPKYLFRKEGQNVTLSCEQNLNHDAMYWYRQDPGQGLRLIYYSQIVNDFQKGDIAEGYSVSREKKESFPLTVTSAQKNPTAFYLCASRGYRTGGMNTEAFFGQGTRLTVV.

The V gene is TRBV11-2, the J gene TRBJ2-1; the match to TRBD2 covers 8 bases. This CDR3 region has 18 residues. The germline CDR1 and CDR2 sequences are SGHAT and FQNNGV. J was trimmed by 3 bases and V by 5 bases; bases with no gene match: 15. The CDR3 DNA is TGTGCCAGCAGCCTCGGGGGGGGTAGGCGGGAGTTCTACAATGAGCAGTTCTTC. Its protein is CASSLGGGRREFYNEQFF. Full variable domain (remainder filled in from reference TRBV11-2 and TRBJ2-1): EAGVAQSPRYKIIEKRQSVAFWCNPISGHATLYWYQQILGQGPKLLIQFQNNGVVDDSQLPKDRFSAERLKGVDSTLKIQPAKLEDSAVYLCASSLGGGRREFYNEQFFGPGTRLTVL.

The rearrangement uses TRBV9 and TRBJ2-7; possible D gene TRBD2, 6 bases. The CDR3 is made up of 15 amino acids. Germline V gene sequence: CDR1 SGDLS, CDR2 YYNGEE. V dropped 0 bases and J dropped 0 bases, with 10 bases sitting between them. CDR3 DNA sequence: TGTGCCAGCAGCGTAGCCCCCGGGAGCTCCTACGAGCAGTACTTC. This sequence encodes CASSVAPGSSYEQYF.

The chain links TRBV28 to TRBJ2-1; D is perhaps TRBD1 or TRBD2 (6 bases each). Germline assignment: CDR1 MDHEN and CDR2 SYDVKM. Trimming removed 6 bases at V and 4 bases at J, with 19 bases between. The CDR3 is 16 residues long. As DNA, the CDR3 is TGTGCCAGCAGGGCCGGGGGCGCCTCGAAATACAATGAGCAGTTCTTC. Protein sequence: CASRAGGASKYNEQFF.

This clone came up once. V gene TRBV23-1 combines with J gene TRBJ1-1, with D perhaps TRBD1 (5 bases). TRBV23-1 is placed among ORFs of uncertain function. The length of the CDR3 is 16 residues. The V gene lost 4 bases and the J gene lost 0 bases, with 15 bases spanning the gap. CDR3 region: CASSPARASVNTEAFF. The CDR3 coding sequence is TGCGCCAGCAGTCCCGCCAGGGCCAGCGTGAACACTGAAGCTTTCTTT.

In its sample, this clone was seen once. CDR3 nucleotides: TGTGCCAGCTGCGCCTCCTATCGGGGGGGCCAAGAGACCCAGTACTTC. Its translation: CASCASYRGGQETQYF. The chain recombines TRBV19 with TRBJ2-5; 8 bases are a match to TRBD2. The CDR3 spans 16 residues. V was clipped by 9 bases and J by 1 base; unmatched bases: 13. Germline assignment: CDR1 LNHDA and CDR2 SQIVND (reference sequence).

The chain employs TRBV7-3 and TRBJ2-7, with TRBD1 identical over 11 bases. The CDR3 loop spans 15 amino acids. V shed 2 bases and J 3 bases; nucleotides not matched to a gene: 3. Germline loops: CDR1 SGHTA, CDR2 FQGTGA. This CDR3 reads CASSLDGTGGYEQYF. In DNA form, the CDR3 reads TGTGCCAGCAGCTTAGACGGGACAGGGGGCTACGAGCAGTACTTC.

The chain joins TRBV10-3 to TRBJ2-7; 7 bases agree with TRBD1. The germline V gene has CDR1 ENHRY and CDR2 SYGVKD. The trim removed 0 bases at V and 7 bases at J, leaving 6 bases unmatched. This CDR3 contains 14 residues. CDR3 region: CAISESMVGQEQYF. CDR3 DNA: TGTGCCATCAGTGAGTCTATGGTGGGACAGGAGCAGTACTTC.

V and J are TRBV7-8 and TRBJ2-5; D tentatively reads TRBD1 or TRBD2 (6 bases each). Germline CDR1 is SGHVS and CDR2 is FQNEAQ. The CDR3 has 16 residues. The V gene lost 1 base and the J gene lost 5 bases, with 17 bases spanning the gap. CDR3 bases: TGTGCCAGCAGCTTAGGGGACTTTATTCAGGGGGAGACCCAGTACTTC. Translated, it gives CASSLGDFIQGETQYF.

The rearrangement joins TRBV2 to TRBJ2-3; possible D gene TRBD1, 6 bases. The CDR3 is 16 amino acids. Deletions cut 3 bases from V and 0 bases from J, with 13 bases between. Germline V gene sequence: CDR1 SNHLY, CDR2 FYNNEI. The CDR3 loop reads CASSDSARGSTDTQYF. The CDR3 DNA reads as TGTGCCAGCAGTGATTCGGCCAGGGGCAGCACAGATACGCAGTATTTT. Filled out from reference TRBV2 and TRBJ2-3, the complete variable domain reads EPEVTQTPSHQVTQMGQEVILRCVPISNHLYFYWYRQILGQKVEFLVSFYNNEISEKSEIFDDQFSVERPDGSNFTLKIRSTKLEDSAMYFCASSDSARGSTDTQYFGPGTRLTVL.

CDR3 bases: TGTGCCAGCAGTAAATTGGCTAGCGGGAGGGGGGAGCAGTTCTTC. Residues: CASSKLASGRGEQFF. This sequence joins TRBV28 and TRBJ2-1; TRBD2 agrees at 12 bases. Germline loops: CDR1 MDHEN, CDR2 SYDVKM. V gave up 5 bases and J gave up 10 bases; unmatched junction bases: 9. This CDR3 has 15 amino acids. The full variable domain, completed using reference TRBV28 and TRBJ2-1, is DVKVTQSSRYLVKRTGEKVFLECVQDMDHENMFWYRQDPGLGLRLIYFSYDVKMKEKGDIPEGYSVSREKKERFSLILESASTNQTSMYLCASSKLASGRGEQFFGPGTRLTVL.

CDR3 loop: CASSPFSERFRQRDTQYF. CDR3 bases: TGTGCCAGCTCACCCTTTTCCGAAAGATTTCGGCAGCGGGATACGCAGTATTTT. This chain links TRBV18 with TRBJ2-3; weak D call: TRBD2 (5 bases). Between the trimmed V and J ends, which lost 3 bases and 6 bases, there was a span of 25 bases. The CDR3 consists of 18 residues. Germline values: CDR1 KGHSH, CDR2 LQKENI.

This chain links TRBV7-3 with TRBJ2-2; 15 bases match TRBD2. This CDR3 spans 18 amino acids. The V segment lost 4 bases and the J segment 4 bases; nucleotides outside the gene matches: 7. CDR1 and CDR2 from the germline V gene are SGHTA and FQGTGA. In nucleotides, the CDR3 is TGTGCCAGCAGCTCTAGGACTAGCGGGAGGGCCGCCACCGGGGAGCTGTTTTTT. It translates to CASSSRTSGRAATGELFF.

V gene TRBV2 combines with J gene TRBJ1-4, with D maybe TRBD1 (6 bases). V was clipped by 6 bases and J by 8 bases, with 22 bases between them. CDR1 and CDR2 from the germline V gene are SNHLY and FYNNEI. The CDR3 is 16 residues long. CDR3 bases: TGTGCCAGCAGCGCAACTACAGGGCCCTTAGGGGAAAAACTGTTTTTT. Translation gives CASSATTGPLGEKLFF.

This clone showed up just once. The V call is TRBV5-6, the J call TRBJ1-1; D unclear. The CDR3 is 13 residues long. Germline-derived CDR1 and CDR2 are SGHDT and YYEEEE. Trimming cost V 0 bases and J 3 bases, with 6 bases left between them. CDR3 protein: CASSLDRYTEAFF. The CDR3 DNA sequence: TGTGCCAGCAGCTTGGATCGATACACTGAAGCTTTCTTT.

This clone was seen only once. The J gene is TRBJ2-3, the V gene TRBV27; D remains ambiguous. The CDR3 runs 14 residues. Germline CDR1 MNHEY, CDR2 SMNVEV (reference sequence). V was cut by 2 bases and J by 4 bases, with 10 bases left in between. The CDR3 spells CASSLQALADTQYF. The CDR3 coding sequence is TGTGCCAGCAGTTTACAGGCCCTGGCAGATACGCAGTATTTT.

This chain joins TRBV6-6 and TRBJ2-2, with D hard to call. CDR1 is MNHNY and CDR2 is SVGAGI in the germline V gene (reference sequence). V lost 8 bases and J lost 0, with 10 bases in between. The CDR3 runs 14 residues. The CDR3 nucleotides are TGTGCCAGCTCCCAGGAATCGAACACCGGGGAGCTGTTTTTT. Its protein product is CASSQESNTGELFF.

This sequence joins TRBV11-2 and TRBJ1-1, with 8 nucleotides matching TRBD1. Germline values: CDR1 SGHAT, CDR2 FQNNGV. With V trimmed by 4 bases and J by 0 bases, 10 bases remained unmatched. The CDR3 is made up of 17 amino acids. The CDR3 DNA reads as TGTGCCAGCAGCTCCCCCAGTTGGGGACAGGTGAACACTGAAGCTTTCTTT. Translation: CASSSPSWGQVNTEAFF.

This chain uses TRBV13 with TRBJ1-5; no clear D gene. The CDR3 runs 15 residues. V was pared by 0 bases and J by 6 bases, with 12 bases between. Germline values: CDR1 PRHDT, CDR2 FYEKMQ (reference sequence). DNA of the CDR3: TGTGCCAGCAGCTTAGGAGGAGTGACGGTTCAGCCCCAGCATTTT. Protein sequence: CASSLGGVTVQPQHF.

The chain has TRBV4-1 and TRBJ2-7, with D possibly matching TRBD1 (6 bases). V lost 4 bases and J lost 1, with 11 bases in between. The CDR3 spans 14 residues. In germline, CDR1 is MGHRA, CDR2 YSYEKL. The CDR3: CASSRWTDSYEQYF. The CDR3 region has the DNA TGCGCCAGCAGCCGCTGGACAGATTCCTACGAGCAGTACTTC.

A single count supports this clone. The V and J genes are TRBV6-1 and TRBJ2-3; D is possibly TRBD1 or TRBD2 (5 bases each). Trimming removed 6 bases at V and 2 bases at J, with 12 bases between. Germline V CDR1 and CDR2: MNHNS, SASEGT. This CDR3 spans 14 amino acids. The CDR3: CASRWGTLTDTQYF. The CDR3 bases are TGTGCCAGCAGGTGGGGGACCCTCACAGATACGCAGTATTTT.

V is TRBV7-9 and J is TRBJ1-2; 11 bases are shared with TRBD1. The V gene end was trimmed by 3 bases and the J gene end by 8 bases; junction bases not matched to a gene: 5. Per germline, CDR1 SEHNR and CDR2 FQNEAQ (reference sequence). The CDR3 loop spans 14 amino acids. The CDR3 DNA reads as TGTGCCAGCAGCTTTGCCGGGACAGGGGGAGGCTACACCTTC. It translates to CASSFAGTGGGYTF.

The chain uses TRBV19 and TRBJ2-2; D ambiguous. Trimming shortened V by 11 bases and J by 1 base, and 11 bases separated the two germline ends. Germline lookup yields CDR1 LNHDA and CDR2 SQIVND (reference sequence). CDR3 length: 13 residues. CDR3 in DNA: TGTGCCGTAGCCTTATGGAACACCGGGGAGCTGTTTTTT. Its protein product is CAVALWNTGELFF.

This chain links TRBV29-1 with TRBJ1-2; TRBD1 matches at 9 bases. V shed 7 bases, J shed 2 bases, and the junction held 5 bases outside the gene matches. Germline V lookup: CDR1 SQVTM, CDR2 ANQGSEA. CDR3 size: 13 residues. The CDR3 here is CSGIGQGNYGYTF. In DNA, the CDR3 is TGCAGCGGGATCGGACAGGGGAACTATGGCTACACCTTC.

This chain links TRBV30 with TRBJ2-6; D is possibly TRBD2 (5 bases). V shed 3 bases and J shed 0 bases, with 6 bases lying between them. There are 14 residues in the CDR3. In germline, CDR1 is GTSNPN, CDR2 SVGIG (reference sequence). The CDR3 nucleotides read TGTGCCTGGAGACGGGGCTCTGGGGCCAACGTCCTGACTTTC. Its translation is CAWRRGSGANVLTF. The variable domain in full, completed from reference TRBV30 and TRBJ2-6, reads SQTIHQWPATLVQPVGSPLSLECTVEGTSNPNLYWYRQAAGRGLQLLFYSVGIGQISSEVPQNLSASRPQDRQFILSSKKLLLSDSGFYLCAWRRGSGANVLTFGAGSRLTVL.

In nucleotides, the CDR3 is TGCGCCAGCAGTTATAGTCCGGGACAGTCAAATTCACCCCTCCACTTT. This codes for CASSYSPGQSNSPLHF. The chain combines TRBV5-1 with TRBJ1-6; 7 bases line up with TRBD1. The CDR3 is 16 amino acids. Trimming removed 5 bases from V and 7 bases from J; junction bases left unmatched: 12. CDR1 and CDR2 from the germline V gene are SGHRS and YFSETQ.